This T cell receptor (beta chain) appears in the sequencing data of a study of blood T cell repertoires in COVID-19. The protocol was immunoSEQ multiplex PCR, while the TCRdb copy is restricted to in-frame clones and leaves out a portion. This sample carries 95,000 to 150,000 clones, more than 70% of them seen once, and the ten largest clones take more than 1.5%. V was pared by 2 bases and J by 4 bases, with 8 bases between. The CDR3 has 13 amino acids. From germline, CDR1 is KGHSH and CDR2 LQKENI. V is TRBV18 and J is TRBJ1-1; D is undetermined. The receptor was derived from a human donor in a cohort sampled during active COVID-19. The sequenced sample consisted of peripheral blood. The CDR3 here is CASSPISGTEAFF. For the CDR3, the DNA is TGTGCCAGCTCACCAATAAGCGGCACTGAAGCTTTCTTT.